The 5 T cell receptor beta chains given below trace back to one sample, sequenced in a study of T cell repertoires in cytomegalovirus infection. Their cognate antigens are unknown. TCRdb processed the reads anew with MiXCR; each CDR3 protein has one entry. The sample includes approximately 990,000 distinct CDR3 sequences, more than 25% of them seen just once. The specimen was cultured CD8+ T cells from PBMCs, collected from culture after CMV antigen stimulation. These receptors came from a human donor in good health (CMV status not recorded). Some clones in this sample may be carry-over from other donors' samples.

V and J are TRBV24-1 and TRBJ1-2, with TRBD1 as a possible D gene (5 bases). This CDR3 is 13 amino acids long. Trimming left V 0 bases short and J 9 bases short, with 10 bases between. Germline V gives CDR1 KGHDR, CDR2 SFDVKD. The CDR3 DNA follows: TGTGCCACCAGTGATTTGGACAGCCTCCGCTACACCTTC. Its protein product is CATSDLDSLRYTF.

The DNA for the CDR3 is TGTGCCAGCAGCTCCCCGGGACAACCCTACGAGCAGTACTTC. As protein: CASSSPGQPYEQYF. This sequence joins TRBV7-9 and TRBJ2-7; D possibly corresponds to TRBD1 (6 bases). The CDR3 is 14 residues long. V lost 4 bases to trimming and J lost 2 bases, with 12 bases between them. Germline CDR1 and CDR2: SEHNR and FQNEAQ (reference sequence).

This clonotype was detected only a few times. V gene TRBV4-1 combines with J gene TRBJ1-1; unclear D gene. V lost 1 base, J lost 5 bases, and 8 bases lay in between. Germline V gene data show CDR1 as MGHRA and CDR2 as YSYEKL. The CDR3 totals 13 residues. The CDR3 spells CASSQAGRTEAFF. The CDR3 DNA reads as TGCGCCAGCAGCCAAGCTGGGCGTACTGAAGCTTTCTTT.

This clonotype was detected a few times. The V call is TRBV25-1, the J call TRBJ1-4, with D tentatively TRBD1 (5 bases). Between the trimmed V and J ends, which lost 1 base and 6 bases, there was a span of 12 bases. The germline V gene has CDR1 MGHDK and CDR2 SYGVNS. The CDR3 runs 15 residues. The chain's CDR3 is CASSESEWGYEKLFF. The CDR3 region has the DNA TGTGCCAGCAGTGAATCCGAGTGGGGGTATGAAAAACTGTTTTTT.

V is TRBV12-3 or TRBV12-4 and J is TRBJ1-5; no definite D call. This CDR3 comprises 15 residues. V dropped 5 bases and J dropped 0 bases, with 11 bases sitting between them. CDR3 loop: CASSPGESSNQPQHF. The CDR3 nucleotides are TGTGCCAGCAGTCCGGGAGAGTCTAGCAATCAGCCCCAGCATTTT.